This section outlines one T cell receptor (beta chain) sequence together with its context. This specimen belongs to a study of T cell changes during pregnancy in multiple sclerosis. Germline V gives CDR1 MDHEN, CDR2 SYDVKM. The CDR3 loop spans 12 amino acids. Trimming took 8 bases from V and 4 from J; bases not matched to a gene: 1. Some clones are missing from TCRdb's copy, which holds only in-frame ones; the method was immunoSEQ multiplex PCR. This table has over 70,000 clones, around nine tenths appearing once. The TCR comes from a female donor in good health, enrolled as a control in a pregnancy study. The specimen was peripheral blood, collected in the first trimester of pregnancy. The rearrangement links TRBV28 to TRBJ1-4, with 7 positions matching TRBD1. The CDR3 nucleotides read TGTGCCAGCCAGGGGGTTAATGAAAAACTGTTTTTT. Its translation is CASQGVNEKLFF.